Listed below are T cell receptor beta chains from one sample, sequenced in a study of cytomegalovirus exposure and HLA in healthy donors. Data came from immunoSEQ multiplex PCR; TCRdb stores just in-frame clones and leaves some out. Of approximately 200,000 clones detected, 70% to 80% appear once; the ten largest clones hold around 15%. Sequenced input: PBMCs. The receptors derive from a man in his forties or fifties in good health and CMV-seronegative. Both conserved end residues are part of each CDR3. A D gene is named only where the DNA matches it firmly. Clone size appears in some rows only: once, few, many, or a class for an expanded clone.

size	V	J	D	DNA	CDR3
.	TRBV5-1	TRBJ2-1	.	TGCGCCAGCAGCCTCTACGGTGAGCAGTTCTTC	CASSLYGEQFF
once	TRBV5-1	TRBJ2-5	.	TGCGCCAGCAGCACCACTAGTGGCCAAGAGACCCAGTACTTC	CASSTTSGQETQYF
.	TRBV19	TRBJ1-2	TRBD1	TGTGCCAGTAGTGCACCGTGGACAGGGGACTATGGCTACACCTTC	CASSAPWTGDYGYTF
.	TRBV4-3	TRBJ2-5	.	TGCGCCAGCGGGGACTTTAGGGGGGGCGCAGAGACCCAGTACTTC	CASGDFRGGAETQYF
.	TRBV5-4	TRBJ2-7	.	TGTGCCAGCAGCACTGGAGAGGCTAACGAGCAGTACTTC	CASSTGEANEQYF
.	TRBV7-9	TRBJ2-1	.	TGTGCCAGCAGCTCCCTTGAGACAGTGTCCTACAATGAGCAGTTCTTC	CASSSLETVSYNEQFF
.	TRBV5-1	TRBJ2-5	TRBD1	TGCGCCAGTTCCGGGACAGGGGCCGGAGAGAGAGAGACCCAGTACTTC	CASSGTGAGERETQYF
.	TRBV15	TRBJ2-1	.	TGTGCCACCAGGGATCGGAGGTTGACCGGCAATGAGCAGTTCTTC	CATRDRRLTGNEQFF
.	TRBV18	TRBJ2-5	TRBD1	TGTGCCAGCTCACCAAACAGGGGGCTGGAGACCCAGTACTTC	CASSPNRGLETQYF
.	TRBV7-7	TRBJ2-5	.	TGTGCCAGCAGCTTAGGGGAGTACCAAGAGACCCAGTACTTC	CASSLGEYQETQYF
.	TRBV2	TRBJ1-5	.	TGTGCCAGCAGTGAGGTTTTAGGGGGCAATCAGCCCCAGCATTTT	CASSEVLGGNQPQHF
.	TRBV7-8	TRBJ1-2	.	TGTGCCAGCAGCTTAGCTACAGGGTCGTCTTCCTACACCTTC	CASSLATGSSSYTF
.	TRBV27	TRBJ1-5	TRBD1	TGTGCCAGCAGCGACGGACAGGGAGTCATAGGGGGTCAGCCCCAGCATTTT	CASSDGQGVIGGQPQHF
.	TRBV9	TRBJ1-5	TRBD1	TGTGCCAGCAGCGTAGGAACAGGGGGCATTGGTGAGCCCCAGCATTTT	CASSVGTGGIGEPQHF
.	TRBV28	TRBJ2-3	TRBD1	TGTGCCATCCGCTCGACAGGGGGCTTTAGAGATACGCAGTATTTT	CAIRSTGGFRDTQYF